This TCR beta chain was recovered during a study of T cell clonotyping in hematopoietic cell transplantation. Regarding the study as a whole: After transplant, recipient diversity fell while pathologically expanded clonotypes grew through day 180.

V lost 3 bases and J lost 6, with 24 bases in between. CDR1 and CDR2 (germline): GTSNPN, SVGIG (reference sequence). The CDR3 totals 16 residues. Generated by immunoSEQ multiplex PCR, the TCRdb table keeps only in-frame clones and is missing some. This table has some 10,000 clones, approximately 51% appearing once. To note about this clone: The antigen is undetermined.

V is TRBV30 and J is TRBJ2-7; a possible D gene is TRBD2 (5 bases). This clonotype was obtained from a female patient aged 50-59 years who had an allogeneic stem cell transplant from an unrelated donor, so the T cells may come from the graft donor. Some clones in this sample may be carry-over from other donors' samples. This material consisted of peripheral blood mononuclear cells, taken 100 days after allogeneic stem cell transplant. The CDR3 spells CAWSPTRLPLRFEQYF. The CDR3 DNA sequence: TGTGCCTGGAGCCCTACTAGACTTCCACTACGCTTCGAGCAGTACTTC. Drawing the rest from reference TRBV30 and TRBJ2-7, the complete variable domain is SQTIHQWPATLVQPVGSPLSLECTVEGTSNPNLYWYRQAAGRGLQLLFYSVGIGQISSEVPQNLSASRPQDRQFILSSKKLLLSDSGFYLCAWSPTRLPLRFEQYFGPGTRLTVT.